Listed below are T cell receptor beta chains from one sample, sequenced in a study of PD-1 blockade in mismatch repair-deficient tumors. The method was immunoSEQ multiplex PCR; TCRdb's version includes in-frame clones alone and lacks a portion of them. The sample has around 100,000 clones; 60% to 85% are singletons. The sample consisted of peripheral blood, taken approximately 64 weeks after starting pembrolizumab. Every receptor here comes from an adult with mismatch repair-deficient cancer. CDR3s include the opening cysteine and the closing phenylalanine or tryptophan. The D gene is left open where the match is weak. A row's size may be missing; if present it is once, few, many or a size class.

clone size: few; D gene: .; V gene: TRBV5-5; J gene: TRBJ1-5; CDR3 protein: CASSLVNQPQHF; CDR3 DNA: TGTGCCAGCAGCTTGGTTAATCAGCCCCAGCATTTT
clone size: .; D gene: TRBD2; V gene: TRBV2; J gene: TRBJ2-5; CDR3 protein: CASSRSGSETQYF; CDR3 DNA: TGTGCCAGCAGCCGTAGCGGGAGCGAGACCCAGTACTTC
clone size: .; D gene: .; V gene: TRBV27; J gene: TRBJ2-3; CDR3 protein: CASSLRFSDTQYF; CDR3 DNA: TGTGCCAGCAGTTTGCGTTTTTCAGATACGCAGTATTTT
clone size: .; D gene: TRBD1; V gene: TRBV29-1; J gene: TRBJ2-7; CDR3 protein: CSVERGQGFPYEQYF; CDR3 DNA: TGCAGCGTTGAAAGGGGACAGGGGTTCCCCTACGAGCAGTACTTC
clone size: .; D gene: .; V gene: TRBV5-5; J gene: TRBJ2-1; CDR3 protein: CASSNRDLPNNEQFF; CDR3 DNA: TGTGCCAGCAGCAACCGGGATCTGCCGAACAATGAGCAGTTCTTC
clone size: .; D gene: .; V gene: TRBV18; J gene: TRBJ1-4; CDR3 protein: CASSPRGNEKLFF; CDR3 DNA: TGTGCCAGCTCACCCCGGGGTAATGAAAAACTGTTTTTT
clone size: .; D gene: .; V gene: TRBV30; J gene: TRBJ2-2; CDR3 protein: CAWRLSDGELFF; CDR3 DNA: TGTGCCTGGAGACTCTCGGACGGGGAGCTGTTTTTT
clone size: .; D gene: .; V gene: TRBV19; J gene: TRBJ2-1; CDR3 protein: CASTRSPGGTYNEQFF; CDR3 DNA: TGTGCCAGTACAAGATCGCCAGGAGGCACCTACAATGAGCAGTTCTTC
clone size: .; D gene: TRBD2; V gene: TRBV13; J gene: TRBJ2-1; CDR3 protein: CASSLGPGLAGKGSYNEQFF; CDR3 DNA: TGTGCCAGCAGCTTAGGGCCGGGACTAGCGGGGAAGGGCTCCTACAATGAGCAGTTCTTC
clone size: .; D gene: TRBD1; V gene: TRBV6-5; J gene: TRBJ1-1; CDR3 protein: CASRRQGSGISEAFF; CDR3 DNA: TGTGCCAGCAGGAGACAGGGGAGCGGAATCTCTGAAGCTTTCTTT
clone size: once; D gene: .; V gene: TRBV6-6; J gene: TRBJ1-1; CDR3 protein: CASSYSRALDTEAFF; CDR3 DNA: TGTGCCAGCAGTTACTCCAGGGCGTTGGACACTGAAGCTTTCTTT
clone size: .; D gene: .; V gene: TRBV11-2; J gene: TRBJ1-3; CDR3 protein: CASSLGGPFVSGNTIYF; CDR3 DNA: TGTGCCAGCAGCTTAGGTGGACCCTTTGTCTCTGGAAACACCATATATTTT
clone size: .; D gene: .; V gene: TRBV19; J gene: TRBJ1-5; CDR3 protein: CASRRTEAHQPQHF; CDR3 DNA: TGTGCCAGTAGAAGAACAGAAGCTCATCAGCCCCAGCATTTT
clone size: .; D gene: TRBD1; V gene: TRBV5-1; J gene: TRBJ2-6; CDR3 protein: CASSWLDRGAGANVLTF; CDR3 DNA: TGCGCCAGCAGCTGGCTGGACAGGGGGGCTGGGGCCAACGTCCTGACTTTC
clone size: .; D gene: TRBD1; V gene: TRBV10-2; J gene: TRBJ2-7; CDR3 protein: CASTGGSYEQYF; CDR3 DNA: TGCGCCAGCACAGGGGGCTCCTACGAGCAGTACTTC
clone size: .; D gene: .; V gene: TRBV6-4; J gene: TRBJ2-2; CDR3 protein: CASSDWNTGELFF; CDR3 DNA: TGTGCCAGCAGTGACTGGAACACCGGGGAGCTGTTTTTT
clone size: .; D gene: .; V gene: TRBV10-3; J gene: TRBJ2-7; CDR3 protein: CAISEPGNGNYEQYF; CDR3 DNA: TGTGCCATCAGTGAGCCGGGAAATGGCAATTACGAGCAGTACTTC
clone size: .; D gene: .; V gene: TRBV7-3; J gene: TRBJ2-1; CDR3 protein: CASSLQRAGLGNEQFF; CDR3 DNA: TGTGCCAGCAGCTTACAACGGGCGGGCCTGGGGAATGAGCAGTTCTTC
clone size: few; D gene: .; V gene: TRBV30; J gene: TRBJ2-5; CDR3 protein: CAWSAQALETQYF; CDR3 DNA: TGTGCCTGGAGTGCCCAAGCCCTGGAGACCCAGTACTTC
clone size: .; D gene: TRBD2; V gene: TRBV4-1; J gene: TRBJ2-1; CDR3 protein: CASSPAGSSYNEQFF; CDR3 DNA: TGCGCCAGCAGCCCAGCGGGGAGCTCCTACAATGAGCAGTTCTTC